Listed below are T cell receptor beta chains from one sample, sequenced in a study of post-analysis software for immune sequencing data. TCRdb called the PCR reads again in MiXCR, with one record for every CDR3 protein. The sample has hundreds of thousands of distinct CDR3 sequences, 44% seen once. Sequencing used blood. The receptors come from a girl aged 10-17 years with multiple sclerosis. Each CDR3 is given with its conserved first and last residue. The D gene is left open where the match is weak. Size values are once, few and many counts, or a class for expanded clones, and some rows have none.

j_call clone_size d_call v_call cdr3_aa cdr3_nt
TRBJ1-5 once TRBD1 TRBV7-9 CASSSCNTGDHPQHF TGTGCCAGCAGCTCATGTAACACAGGGGATCACCCCCAGCATTTT
TRBJ2-1 - - TRBV10-3 CAISEGLADEQFF TGTGCCATCAGTGAGGGGTTAGCCGATGAGCAGTTCTTC
TRBJ2-4 - - TRBV28 CASSLSGQGKNIQYF TGTGCCAGCAGTTTATCGGGGCAGGGCAAAAACATTCAGTACTTC
TRBJ2-1 - - TRBV10-3 CAISLQDNEQFF TGTGCCATCAGCCTGCAGGACAATGAGCAGTTCTTC
TRBJ2-7 - TRBD2 TRBV7-8 CASSFNPGLVEAEQYF TGTGCCAGCAGCTTCAACCCGGGACTAGTTGAAGCTGAGCAGTACTTC
TRBJ2-7 few TRBD2 TRBV7-2 CASSLVGTGSRTSGYEQYF TGTGCCAGCAGCTTAGTCGGGACAGGATCGCGGACTAGCGGGTACGAGCAGTACTTC
TRBJ2-1 - TRBD2 TRBV6-5 CASGSGSKYNEQFF TGTGCCAGCGGTAGCGGGAGCAAATACAATGAGCAGTTCTTC
TRBJ1-1 few - TRBV12-3/TRBV12-4 CASRRRGEAFF TGTGCCAGCAGGAGGAGAGGTGAAGCTTTCTTT
TRBJ2-1 few TRBD2 TRBV20-1 CSARDEAGGSSYNEQFF TGCAGTGCTAGAGATGAAGCGGGAGGGAGCTCCTACAATGAGCAGTTCTTC
TRBJ2-2 - TRBD2 TRBV5-1 CASSPTGTSSAGELFF TGCGCCAGCAGCCCTACCGGGACTAGCTCAGCCGGGGAGCTGTTTTTT
TRBJ2-7 - TRBD2 TRBV12-3/TRBV12-4 CASSPETSEPPDEQYF TGTGCCAGCAGTCCCGAGACTAGCGAACCCCCAGATGAGCAGTACTTC
TRBJ2-2 - - TRBV12-3/TRBV12-4 CASLQGRGNTGELFF TGTGCCAGCCTCCAGGGGCGGGGGAACACCGGGGAGCTGTTTTTT
TRBJ1-2 - - TRBV6-5 CASSYSPGQSSNYGYTF TGTGCCAGCAGTTACTCACCCGGACAGAGTTCTAACTATGGCTACACCTTC
TRBJ1-2 - - TRBV4-1 CASSQVFKGNDRGYTF TGCGCCAGCAGCCAAGTTTTCAAGGGGAACGATCGTGGCTACACCTTC
TRBJ1-5 - - TRBV4-1 CASSQAALSVGQPQHF TGCGCCAGCAGCCAAGCGGCACTTTCAGTAGGTCAGCCCCAGCATTTT
TRBJ2-7 - TRBD1 TRBV7-9 CASSWTGSHEQYF TGTGCCAGCAGCTGGACAGGGTCGCACGAGCAGTACTTC
TRBJ1-2 - - TRBV5-1 CASSLGQCGYTF TGCGCCAGCAGCTTGGGGCAGTGTGGCTACACCTTC
TRBJ1-1 once - TRBV6-1 CASRVSEAFF TGTGCCAGCAGGGTGTCTGAAGCTTTCTTT
TRBJ2-5 - - TRBV5-1 CASSIQGSQETQYF TGCGCCAGCAGCATACAGGGTAGTCAAGAGACCCAGTACTTC
TRBJ1-6 - - TRBV5-1 CASSPGTAPGPPLHF TGCGCCAGCAGCCCAGGGACGGCCCCGGGGCCACCCCTCCACTTT
TRBJ2-5 few - TRBV12-3/TRBV12-4 CASSLGRAGRTQYF TGTGCCAGCAGTTTAGGGCGGGCGGGTCGGACCCAGTACTTC
TRBJ1-1 few - TRBV5-1 CASRNGTTRVAFF TGCGCCAGCAGAAACGGGACCACCCGAGTCGCTTTCTTT
TRBJ2-1 - TRBD1 TRBV6-1 CASSGRTGGLYNEQFF TGTGCCAGCAGTGGGCGGACAGGGGGCTTGTACAATGAGCAGTTCTTC
TRBJ2-5 many - TRBV20-1 CSVLGGAHNNRQETQYF TGCAGTGTACTAGGGGGAGCCCACAACAACCGCCAAGAGACCCAGTACTTC
TRBJ2-2 - - TRBV10-2 CASLNTGELFF TGCGCCAGCTTAAACACCGGGGAGCTGTTTTTT
TRBJ2-7 few - TRBV7-2 CASSSTEGSPVLDEQYF TGTGCCAGCAGCTCGACTGAAGGGTCTCCCGTTCTCGACGAGCAGTACTTC
TRBJ1-2 - TRBD1 TRBV5-1 CASSYRDRPYGYTF TGCGCCAGCAGCTACCGGGACAGACCTTATGGCTACACCTTC
TRBJ1-5 - - TRBV20-1 CSARDLGRINQPQHF TGCAGTGCTAGAGATCTGGGCAGAATCAATCAGCCCCAGCATTTT
TRBJ1-5 - - TRBV20-1 CSARRWSSNQPQHF TGCAGTGCTAGAAGGTGGTCTAGCAATCAGCCCCAGCATTTT
TRBJ2-5 many - TRBV3-1 CASSQNRAETQYF TGTGCCAGCAGCCAGAACAGGGCAGAGACCCAGTACTTC
TRBJ1-5 few TRBD1 TRBV6-5 CASSIQGGNQPQHF TGTGCCAGCAGCATCCAGGGGGGCAATCAGCCCCAGCATTTT
TRBJ2-7 - - TRBV12-3/TRBV12-4 CASSKTGFEQYF TGTGCCAGCAGTAAAACAGGGTTCGAGCAGTACTTC